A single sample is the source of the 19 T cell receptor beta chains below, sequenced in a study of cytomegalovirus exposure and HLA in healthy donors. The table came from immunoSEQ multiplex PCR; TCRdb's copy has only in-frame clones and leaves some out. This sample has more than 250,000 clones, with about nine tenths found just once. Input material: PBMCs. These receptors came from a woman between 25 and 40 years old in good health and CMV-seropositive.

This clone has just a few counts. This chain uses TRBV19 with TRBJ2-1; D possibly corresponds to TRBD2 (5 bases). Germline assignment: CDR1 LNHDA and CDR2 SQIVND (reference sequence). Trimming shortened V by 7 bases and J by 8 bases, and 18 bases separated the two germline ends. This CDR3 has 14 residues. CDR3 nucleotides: TGTGCCAGTAATGACTACCCTGGGAGAGATGAGCAGTTCTTC. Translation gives CASNDYPGRDEQFF.

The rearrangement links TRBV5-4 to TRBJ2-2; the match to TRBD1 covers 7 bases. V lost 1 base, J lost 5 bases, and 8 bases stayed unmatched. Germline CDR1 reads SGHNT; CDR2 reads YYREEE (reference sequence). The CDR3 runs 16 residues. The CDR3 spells CASSLIGGDITGELFF. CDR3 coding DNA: TGTGCCAGCAGCTTGATAGGGGGCGATATAACCGGGGAGCTGTTTTTT.

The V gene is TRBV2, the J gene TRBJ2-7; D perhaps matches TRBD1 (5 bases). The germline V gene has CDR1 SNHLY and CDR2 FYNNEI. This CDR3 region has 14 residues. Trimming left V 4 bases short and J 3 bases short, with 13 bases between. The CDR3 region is CASSGVGVGYEQYF. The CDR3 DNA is TGTGCCAGCAGTGGAGTAGGGGTGGGCTACGAGCAGTACTTC.

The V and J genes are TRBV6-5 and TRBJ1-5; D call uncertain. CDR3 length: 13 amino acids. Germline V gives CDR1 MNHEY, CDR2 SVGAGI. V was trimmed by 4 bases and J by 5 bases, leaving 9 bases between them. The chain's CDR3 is CASSSYVYQPQHF. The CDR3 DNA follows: TGTGCCAGCAGTTCATATGTCTATCAGCCCCAGCATTTT.

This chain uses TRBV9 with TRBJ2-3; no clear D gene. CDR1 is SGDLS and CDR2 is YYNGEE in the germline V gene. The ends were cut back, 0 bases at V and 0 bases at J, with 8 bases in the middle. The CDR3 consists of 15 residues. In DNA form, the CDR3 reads TGTGCCAGCAGCGTAGAAGGAGATAGCACAGATACGCAGTATTTT. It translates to CASSVEGDSTDTQYF.

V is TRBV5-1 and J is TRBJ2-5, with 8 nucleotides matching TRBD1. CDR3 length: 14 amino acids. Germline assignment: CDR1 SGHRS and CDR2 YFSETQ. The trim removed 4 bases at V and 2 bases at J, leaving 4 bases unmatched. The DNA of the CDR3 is TGCGCCAGCAGCCCGGACAGGGTACAAGAGACCCAGTACTTC. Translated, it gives CASSPDRVQETQYF.

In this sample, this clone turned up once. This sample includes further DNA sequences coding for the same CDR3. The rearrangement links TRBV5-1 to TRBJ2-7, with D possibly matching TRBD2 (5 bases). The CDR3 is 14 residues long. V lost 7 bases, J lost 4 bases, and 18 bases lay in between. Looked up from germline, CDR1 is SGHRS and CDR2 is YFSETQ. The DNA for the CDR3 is TGCGCCAGCTCATCGGGTACCGGAGGATACGAGCAGTACTTC. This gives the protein CASSSGTGGYEQYF.

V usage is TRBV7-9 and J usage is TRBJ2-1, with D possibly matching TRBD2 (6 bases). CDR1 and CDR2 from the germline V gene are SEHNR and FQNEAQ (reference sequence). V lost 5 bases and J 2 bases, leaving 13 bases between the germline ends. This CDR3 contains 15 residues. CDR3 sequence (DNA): TGTGCCAGCAGCCCGCGGGATTCCACCTACAATGAGCAGTTCTTC. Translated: CASSPRDSTYNEQFF.

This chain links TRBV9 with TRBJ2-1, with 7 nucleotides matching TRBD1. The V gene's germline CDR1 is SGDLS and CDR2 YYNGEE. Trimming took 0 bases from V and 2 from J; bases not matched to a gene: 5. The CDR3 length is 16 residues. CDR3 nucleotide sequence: TGTGCCAGCAGCGTAGAGGAAGGACAGGCCTACAATGAGCAGTTCTTC. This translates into CASSVEEGQAYNEQFF.

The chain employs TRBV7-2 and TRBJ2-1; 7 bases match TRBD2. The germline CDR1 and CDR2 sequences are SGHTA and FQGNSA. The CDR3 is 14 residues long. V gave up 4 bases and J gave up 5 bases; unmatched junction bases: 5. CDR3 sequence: CASSSGLWDNEQFF. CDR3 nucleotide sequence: TGTGCCAGCAGCTCGGGACTATGGGACAATGAGCAGTTCTTC.

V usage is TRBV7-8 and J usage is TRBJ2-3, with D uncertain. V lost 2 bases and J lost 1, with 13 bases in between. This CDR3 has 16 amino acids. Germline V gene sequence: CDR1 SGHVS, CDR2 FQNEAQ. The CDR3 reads CASSLKPPFRTDTQYF. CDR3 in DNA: TGTGCCAGCAGCTTAAAGCCCCCCTTTCGCACAGATACGCAGTATTTT.

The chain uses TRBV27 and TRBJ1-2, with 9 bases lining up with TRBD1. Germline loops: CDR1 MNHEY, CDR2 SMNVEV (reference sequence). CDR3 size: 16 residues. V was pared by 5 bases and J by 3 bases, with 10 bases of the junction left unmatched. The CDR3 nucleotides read TGTGCCAGCAGTCCAAACAGGGGGCGAGGGGACTATGGCTACACCTTC. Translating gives CASSPNRGRGDYGYTF.

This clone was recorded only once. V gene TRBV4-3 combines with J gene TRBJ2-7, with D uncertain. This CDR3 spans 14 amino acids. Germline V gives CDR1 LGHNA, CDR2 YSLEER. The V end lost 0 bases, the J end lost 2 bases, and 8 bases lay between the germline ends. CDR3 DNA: TGCGCCAGCAGCCAAGAGATCGTCACCTACGAGCAGTACTTC. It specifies CASSQEIVTYEQYF.

The CDR3 region has the DNA TGTGCCAGCAGTGAATCAGCGGGGGGTCCCCGCGGGAATACGCAGTATTTT. It codes for CASSESAGGPRGNTQYF. The V and J genes are TRBV6-1 and TRBJ2-3, with 9 bases lining up with TRBD2. Germline trimming cut 2 bases from V and 7 bases from J; bases unmatched to any gene: 13. The CDR3 runs 17 residues. CDR1 and CDR2 (germline): MNHNS, SASEGT.

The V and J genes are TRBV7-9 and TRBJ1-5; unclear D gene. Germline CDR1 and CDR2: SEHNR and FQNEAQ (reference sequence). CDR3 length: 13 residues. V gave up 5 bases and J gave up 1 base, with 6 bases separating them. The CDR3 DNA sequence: TGTGCCAGCAGCCTGGAAAGCAATCAGCCCCAGCATTTT. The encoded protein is CASSLESNQPQHF.

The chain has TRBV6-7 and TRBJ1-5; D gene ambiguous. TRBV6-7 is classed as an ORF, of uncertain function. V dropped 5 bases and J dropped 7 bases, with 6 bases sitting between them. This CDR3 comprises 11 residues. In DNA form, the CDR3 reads TGTGCCAGCAGTCCCAGCCAGCCCCAGCATTTT. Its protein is CASSPSQPQHF.

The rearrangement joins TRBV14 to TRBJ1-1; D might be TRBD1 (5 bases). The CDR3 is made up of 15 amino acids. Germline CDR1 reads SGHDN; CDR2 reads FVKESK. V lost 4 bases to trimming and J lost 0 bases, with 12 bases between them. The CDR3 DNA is TGTGCCAGCAGCCGGGCAGGGCTGATGAACACTGAAGCTTTCTTT. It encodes CASSRAGLMNTEAFF.

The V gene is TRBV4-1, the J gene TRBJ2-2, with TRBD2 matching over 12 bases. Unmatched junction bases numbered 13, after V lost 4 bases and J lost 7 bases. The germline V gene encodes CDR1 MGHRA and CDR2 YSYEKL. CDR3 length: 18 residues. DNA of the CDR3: TGCGCCAGCAGCCTGGGACGTCTAGCGGGGGGGATTGGCGGGGAGCTGTTTTTT. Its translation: CASSLGRLAGGIGGELFF.

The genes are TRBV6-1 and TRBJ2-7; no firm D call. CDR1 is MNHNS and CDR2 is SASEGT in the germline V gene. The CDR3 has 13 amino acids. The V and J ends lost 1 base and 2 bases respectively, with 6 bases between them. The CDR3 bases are TGTGCCAGCAGTGAAGGACGAACCTACGAGCAGTACTTC. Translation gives CASSEGRTYEQYF.